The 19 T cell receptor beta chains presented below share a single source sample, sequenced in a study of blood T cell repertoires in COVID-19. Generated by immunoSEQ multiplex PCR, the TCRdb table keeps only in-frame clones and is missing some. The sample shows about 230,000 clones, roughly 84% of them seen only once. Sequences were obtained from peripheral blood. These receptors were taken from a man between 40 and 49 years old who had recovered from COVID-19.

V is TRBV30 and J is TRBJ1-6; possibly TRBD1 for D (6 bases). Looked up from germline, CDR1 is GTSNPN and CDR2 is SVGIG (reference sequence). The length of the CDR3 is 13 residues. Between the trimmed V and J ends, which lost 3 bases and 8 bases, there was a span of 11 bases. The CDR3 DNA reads TGTGCCTGGAGCTACAGGGTTGATTCACCCCTCCACTTT. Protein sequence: CAWSYRVDSPLHF.

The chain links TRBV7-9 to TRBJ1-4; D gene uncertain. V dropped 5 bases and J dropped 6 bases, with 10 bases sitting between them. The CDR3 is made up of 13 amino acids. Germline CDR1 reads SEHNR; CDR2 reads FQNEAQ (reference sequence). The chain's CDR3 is CASSDQAHEKLFF. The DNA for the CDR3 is TGTGCCAGCAGCGATCAGGCTCATGAAAAACTGTTTTTT.

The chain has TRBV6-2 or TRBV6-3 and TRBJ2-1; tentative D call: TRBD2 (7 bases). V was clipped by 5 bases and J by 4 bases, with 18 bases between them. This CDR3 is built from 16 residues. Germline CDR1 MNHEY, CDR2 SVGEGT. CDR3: CASSTSGGAGYNEQFF. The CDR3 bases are TGTGCCAGCAGTACCTCGGGGGGCGCTGGGTACAATGAGCAGTTCTTC.

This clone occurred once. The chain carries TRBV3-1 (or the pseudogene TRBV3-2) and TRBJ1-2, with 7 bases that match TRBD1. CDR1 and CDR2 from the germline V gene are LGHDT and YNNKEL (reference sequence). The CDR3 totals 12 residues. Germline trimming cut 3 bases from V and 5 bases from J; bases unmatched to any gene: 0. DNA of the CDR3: TGTGCCAGCAGCCAGACAGGGTATGGCTACACCTTC. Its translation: CASSQTGYGYTF.

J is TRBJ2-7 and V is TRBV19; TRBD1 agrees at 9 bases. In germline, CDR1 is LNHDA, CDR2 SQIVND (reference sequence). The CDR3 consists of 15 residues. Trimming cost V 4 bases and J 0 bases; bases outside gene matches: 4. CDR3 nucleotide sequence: TGTGCCAGTAGTACTGGGACAGGGTTCTCCTACGAGCAGTACTTC. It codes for CASSTGTGFSYEQYF.

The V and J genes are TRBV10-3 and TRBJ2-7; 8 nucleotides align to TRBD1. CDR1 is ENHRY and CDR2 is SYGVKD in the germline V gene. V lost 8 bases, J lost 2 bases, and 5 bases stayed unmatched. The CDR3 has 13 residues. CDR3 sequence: CAIGQGNTYEQYF. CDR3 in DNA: TGTGCCATCGGACAGGGTAACACCTACGAGCAGTACTTC.

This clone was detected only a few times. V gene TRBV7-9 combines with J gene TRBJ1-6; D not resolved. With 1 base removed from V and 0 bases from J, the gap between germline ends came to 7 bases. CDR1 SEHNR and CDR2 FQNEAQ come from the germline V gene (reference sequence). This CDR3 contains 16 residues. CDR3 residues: CASSLGHFSYNSPLHF. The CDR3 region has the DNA TGTGCCAGCAGCTTAGGCCACTTCTCCTATAATTCACCCCTCCACTTT.

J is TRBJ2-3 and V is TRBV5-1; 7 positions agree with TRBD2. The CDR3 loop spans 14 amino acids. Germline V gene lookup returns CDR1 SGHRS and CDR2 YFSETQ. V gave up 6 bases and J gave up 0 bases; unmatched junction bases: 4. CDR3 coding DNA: TGCGCCAGCACGCTGCGGGGGAGCACAGATACGCAGTATTTT. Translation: CASTLRGSTDTQYF.

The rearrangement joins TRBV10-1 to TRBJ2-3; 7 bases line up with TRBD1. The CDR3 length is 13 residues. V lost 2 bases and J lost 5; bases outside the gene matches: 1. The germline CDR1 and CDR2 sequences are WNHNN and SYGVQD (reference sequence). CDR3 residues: CASSEQGEDTQYF. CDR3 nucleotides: TGCGCCAGCAGTGAGCAGGGGGAAGATACGCAGTATTTT.

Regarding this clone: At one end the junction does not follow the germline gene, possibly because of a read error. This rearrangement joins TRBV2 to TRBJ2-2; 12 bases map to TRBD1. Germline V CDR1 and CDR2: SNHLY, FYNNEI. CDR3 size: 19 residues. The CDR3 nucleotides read TGTACCAGCAGGCAAAACCCCGGGACAGGGGGCGCCGGGACCGGGGAGCTGTTTTTT. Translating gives CTSRQNPGTGGAGTGELFF. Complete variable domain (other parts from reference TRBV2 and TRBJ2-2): EPEVTQTPSHQVTQMGQEVILRCVPISNHLYFYWYRQILGQKVEFLVSFYNNEISEKSEIFDDQFSVERPDGSNFTLKIRSTKLEDSAMYFCTSRQNPGTGGAGTGELFFGEGSRLTVL.

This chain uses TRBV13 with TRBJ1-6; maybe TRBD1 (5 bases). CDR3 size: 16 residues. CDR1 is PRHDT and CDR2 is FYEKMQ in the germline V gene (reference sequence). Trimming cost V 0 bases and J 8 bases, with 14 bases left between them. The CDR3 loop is CASSLGTEARHSPLHF. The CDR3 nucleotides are TGTGCCAGCAGCTTAGGGACAGAGGCGCGGCATTCACCCCTCCACTTT.

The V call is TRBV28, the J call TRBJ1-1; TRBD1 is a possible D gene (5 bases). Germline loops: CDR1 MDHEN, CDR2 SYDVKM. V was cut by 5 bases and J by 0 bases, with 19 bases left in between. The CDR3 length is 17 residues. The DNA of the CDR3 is TGTGCCAGCAGTATAGCGGGACCGGTAAAATTGAACACTGAAGCTTTCTTT. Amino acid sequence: CASSIAGPVKLNTEAFF. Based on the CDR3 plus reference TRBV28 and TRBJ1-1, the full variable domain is DVKVTQSSRYLVKRTGEKVFLECVQDMDHENMFWYRQDPGLGLRLIYFSYDVKMKEKGDIPEGYSVSREKKERFSLILESASTNQTSMYLCASSIAGPVKLNTEAFFGQGTRLTVV.

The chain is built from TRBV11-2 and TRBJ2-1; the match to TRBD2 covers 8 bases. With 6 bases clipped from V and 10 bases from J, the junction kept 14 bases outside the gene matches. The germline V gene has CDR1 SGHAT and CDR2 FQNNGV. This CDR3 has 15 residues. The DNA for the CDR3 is TGTGCCAGCAGACCAACGGGGGGGCCATCGTTGGAGCAGTTCTTC. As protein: CASRPTGGPSLEQFF.

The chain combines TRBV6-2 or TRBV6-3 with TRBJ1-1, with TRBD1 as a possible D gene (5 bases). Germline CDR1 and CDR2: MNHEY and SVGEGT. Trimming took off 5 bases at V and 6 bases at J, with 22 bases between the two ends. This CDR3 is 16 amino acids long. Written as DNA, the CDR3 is TGTGCCAGCAGTGGGCGGGACGGCTTAGAGGAGGCTGAAGCTTTCTTT. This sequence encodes CASSGRDGLEEAEAFF.

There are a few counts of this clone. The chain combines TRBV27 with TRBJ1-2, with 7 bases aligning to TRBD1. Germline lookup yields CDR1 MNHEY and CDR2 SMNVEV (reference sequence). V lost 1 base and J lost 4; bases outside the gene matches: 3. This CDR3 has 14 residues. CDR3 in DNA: TGTGCCAGCAGTTTATGGCGGGACAGCTATGGCTACACCTTC. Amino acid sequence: CASSLWRDSYGYTF.

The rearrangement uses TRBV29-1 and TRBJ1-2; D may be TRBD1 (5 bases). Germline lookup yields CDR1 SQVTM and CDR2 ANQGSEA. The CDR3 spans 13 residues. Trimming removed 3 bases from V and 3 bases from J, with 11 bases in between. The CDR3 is CSVDAGLDYGYTF. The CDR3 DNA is TGCAGCGTTGACGCAGGGCTGGACTATGGCTACACCTTC.

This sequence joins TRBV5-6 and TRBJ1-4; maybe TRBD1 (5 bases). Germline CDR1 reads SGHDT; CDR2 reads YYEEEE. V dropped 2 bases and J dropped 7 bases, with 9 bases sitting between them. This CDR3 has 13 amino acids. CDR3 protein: CASSLWTSEKLFF. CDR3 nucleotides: TGTGCCAGCAGCTTATGGACAAGTGAAAAACTGTTTTTT.

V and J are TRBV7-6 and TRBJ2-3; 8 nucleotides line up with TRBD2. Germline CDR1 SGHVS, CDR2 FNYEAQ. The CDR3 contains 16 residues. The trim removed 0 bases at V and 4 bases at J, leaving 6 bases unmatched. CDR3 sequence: CASSLAGTSGADTQYF. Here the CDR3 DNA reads TGTGCCAGCAGCTTAGCGGGAACTAGCGGAGCAGATACGCAGTATTTT.

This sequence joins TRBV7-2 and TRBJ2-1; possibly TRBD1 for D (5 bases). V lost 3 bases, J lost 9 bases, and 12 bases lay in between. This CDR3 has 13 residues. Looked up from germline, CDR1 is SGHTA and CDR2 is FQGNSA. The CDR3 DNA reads TGTGCCAGCAGCTTGTATCAGGGCCTTGAGCAGTTCTTC. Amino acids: CASSLYQGLEQFF.